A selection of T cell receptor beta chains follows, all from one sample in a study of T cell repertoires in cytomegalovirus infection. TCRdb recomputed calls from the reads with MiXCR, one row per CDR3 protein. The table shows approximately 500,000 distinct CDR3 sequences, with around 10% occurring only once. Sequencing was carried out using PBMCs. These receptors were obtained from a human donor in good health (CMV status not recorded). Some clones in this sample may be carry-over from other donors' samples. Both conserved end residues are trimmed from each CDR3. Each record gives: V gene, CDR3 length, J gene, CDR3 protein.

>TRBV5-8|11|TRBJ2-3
ASSWGTVHTQY
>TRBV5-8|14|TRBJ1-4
ASSPRISAGNEKLF
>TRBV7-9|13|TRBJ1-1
ASSLVRQANTEAF
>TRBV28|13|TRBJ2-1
ASSLVQREGDEQF
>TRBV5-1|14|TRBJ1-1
ASSLGGGPRDTEAF
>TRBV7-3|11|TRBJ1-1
ASSLLMDTEAF
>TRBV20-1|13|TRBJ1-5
SARDPSYSNQPQH
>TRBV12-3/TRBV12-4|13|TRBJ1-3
ASSFRWSSGNTIY
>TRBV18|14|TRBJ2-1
ASSPGLRTGGNEQF
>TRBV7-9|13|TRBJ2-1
ASSPRTGSYNEQF
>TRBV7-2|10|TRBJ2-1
ASSLVVGEQF
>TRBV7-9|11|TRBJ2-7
ASSLDRGYEQY
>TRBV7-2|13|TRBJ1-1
ASSLGSGLNTEAF
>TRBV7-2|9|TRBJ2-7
ASSRAYEQY
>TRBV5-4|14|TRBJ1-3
ASSLAGPASGNTIY
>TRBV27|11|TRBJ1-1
ASRTLQGWDAF
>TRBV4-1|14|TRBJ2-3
ASSQEGRERSDTQY
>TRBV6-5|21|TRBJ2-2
ASSYRAGTSWTLTPTQVGELF
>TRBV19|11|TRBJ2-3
ASSNRDSRTQY
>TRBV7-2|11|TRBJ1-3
ASSLDSLNTIY
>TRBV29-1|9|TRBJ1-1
STGLGTEAF
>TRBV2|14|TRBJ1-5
ASRSRDSQGDQPQH
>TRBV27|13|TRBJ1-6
ASSLDRGLNSPLH
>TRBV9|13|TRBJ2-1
ASSFDPTRGNEQF
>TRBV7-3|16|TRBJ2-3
ASSLGLIGRGSTDTQY
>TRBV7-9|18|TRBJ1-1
ASSFTYSGTGPLKGTEAF
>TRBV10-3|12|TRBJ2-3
AITRSKGADTQY
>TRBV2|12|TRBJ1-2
ASSPDRTGGGYT
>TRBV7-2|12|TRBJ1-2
ASSQTGTDYGYT
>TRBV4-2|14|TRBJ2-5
ASSQDEGARGETQY
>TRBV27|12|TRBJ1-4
ASSRTGLSEKLF
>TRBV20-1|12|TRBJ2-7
SAPPGTSPYEQY
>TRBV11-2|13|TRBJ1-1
ASSSSTGYNTEAF
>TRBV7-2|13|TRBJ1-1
ASRQTPGQSTEAF
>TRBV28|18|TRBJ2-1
ASSFSGTGGARSSYNEQF
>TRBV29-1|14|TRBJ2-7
SVVLSPAASSYEQY
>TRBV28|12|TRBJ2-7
ASKQQGANYEQY
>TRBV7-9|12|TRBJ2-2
ASSLATTAGELF
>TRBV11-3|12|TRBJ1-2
ASSARVGLFGYT
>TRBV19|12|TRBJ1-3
ASTSGESGNTIY
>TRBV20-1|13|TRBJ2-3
STSGLAGARDTQY
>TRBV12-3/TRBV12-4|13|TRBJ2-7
ASILAPLATDEQY
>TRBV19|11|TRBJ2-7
ASSYQRESEQY
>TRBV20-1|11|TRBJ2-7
SALFSASYEQY
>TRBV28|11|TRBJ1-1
ASISQMNTEAF
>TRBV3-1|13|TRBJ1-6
ASTSVYPGNSPLH
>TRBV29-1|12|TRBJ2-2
SVEWARNTGELF
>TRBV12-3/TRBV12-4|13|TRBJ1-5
ASSPDSASGQPQH
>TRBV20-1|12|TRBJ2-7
SARRIERRSEQY
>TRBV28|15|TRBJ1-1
ASSLPITGGWNTEAF
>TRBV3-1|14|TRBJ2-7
ASSLASGTSGYEQY
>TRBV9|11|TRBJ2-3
ASSPRVLDTQY
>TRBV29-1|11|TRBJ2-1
SVTDIFHNQQF
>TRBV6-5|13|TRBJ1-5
ASSYSRDSNQPQH